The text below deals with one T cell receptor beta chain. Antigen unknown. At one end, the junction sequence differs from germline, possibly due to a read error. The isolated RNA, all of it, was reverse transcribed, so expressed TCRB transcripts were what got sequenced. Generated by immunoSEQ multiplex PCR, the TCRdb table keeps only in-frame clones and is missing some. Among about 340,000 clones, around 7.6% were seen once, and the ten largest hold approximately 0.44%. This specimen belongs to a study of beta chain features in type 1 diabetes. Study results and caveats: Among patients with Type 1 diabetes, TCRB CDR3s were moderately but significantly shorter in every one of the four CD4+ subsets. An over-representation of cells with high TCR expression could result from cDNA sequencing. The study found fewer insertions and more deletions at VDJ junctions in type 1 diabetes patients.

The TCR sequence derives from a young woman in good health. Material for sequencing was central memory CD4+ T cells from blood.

The CDR3 sequence is CASSEGIKGDF. Here the CDR3 DNA reads TGTGCCAGCAGTGAAGGAATCAAAGGGGACTTC. The rearrangement links TRBV6-1 to TRBJ2-7; tentatively, D is TRBD1 (5 bases). Germline CDR1 reads MNHNS; CDR2 reads SASEGT. The CDR3 runs to 11 residues.